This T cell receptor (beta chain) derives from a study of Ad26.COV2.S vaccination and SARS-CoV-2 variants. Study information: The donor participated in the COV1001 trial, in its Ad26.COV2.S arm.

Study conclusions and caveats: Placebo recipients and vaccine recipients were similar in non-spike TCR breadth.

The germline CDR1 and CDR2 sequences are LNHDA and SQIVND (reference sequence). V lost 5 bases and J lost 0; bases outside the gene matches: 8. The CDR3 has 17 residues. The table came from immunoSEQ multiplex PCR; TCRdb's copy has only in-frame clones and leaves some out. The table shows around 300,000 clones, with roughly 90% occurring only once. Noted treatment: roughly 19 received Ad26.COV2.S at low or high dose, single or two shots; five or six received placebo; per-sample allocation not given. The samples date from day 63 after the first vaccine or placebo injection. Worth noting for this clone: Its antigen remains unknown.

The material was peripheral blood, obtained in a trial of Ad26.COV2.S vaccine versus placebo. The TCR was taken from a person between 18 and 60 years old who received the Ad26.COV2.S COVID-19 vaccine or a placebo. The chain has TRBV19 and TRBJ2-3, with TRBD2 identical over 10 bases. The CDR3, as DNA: TGTGCCAGTAGTGCCATAGGACTAGCGGAGAGCACAGATACGCAGTATTTT. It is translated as CASSAIGLAESTDTQYF.